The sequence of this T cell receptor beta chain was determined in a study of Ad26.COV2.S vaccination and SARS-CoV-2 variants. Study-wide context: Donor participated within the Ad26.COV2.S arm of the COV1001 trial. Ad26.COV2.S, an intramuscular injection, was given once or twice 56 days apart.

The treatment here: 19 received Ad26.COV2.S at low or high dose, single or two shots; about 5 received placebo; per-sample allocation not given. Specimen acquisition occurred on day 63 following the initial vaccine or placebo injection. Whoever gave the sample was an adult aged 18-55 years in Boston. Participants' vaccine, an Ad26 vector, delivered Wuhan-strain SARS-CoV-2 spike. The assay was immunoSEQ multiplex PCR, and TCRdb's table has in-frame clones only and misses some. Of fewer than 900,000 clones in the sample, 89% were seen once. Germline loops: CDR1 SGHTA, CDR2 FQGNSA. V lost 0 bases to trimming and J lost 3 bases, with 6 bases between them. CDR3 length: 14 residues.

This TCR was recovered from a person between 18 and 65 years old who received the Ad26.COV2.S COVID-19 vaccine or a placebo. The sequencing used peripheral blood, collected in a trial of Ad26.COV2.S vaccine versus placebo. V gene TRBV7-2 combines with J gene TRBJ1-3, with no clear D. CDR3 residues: CASSLAGVGNTIYF. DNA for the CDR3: TGTGCCAGCAGCTTAGCCGGGGTTGGAAACACCATATATTTT.